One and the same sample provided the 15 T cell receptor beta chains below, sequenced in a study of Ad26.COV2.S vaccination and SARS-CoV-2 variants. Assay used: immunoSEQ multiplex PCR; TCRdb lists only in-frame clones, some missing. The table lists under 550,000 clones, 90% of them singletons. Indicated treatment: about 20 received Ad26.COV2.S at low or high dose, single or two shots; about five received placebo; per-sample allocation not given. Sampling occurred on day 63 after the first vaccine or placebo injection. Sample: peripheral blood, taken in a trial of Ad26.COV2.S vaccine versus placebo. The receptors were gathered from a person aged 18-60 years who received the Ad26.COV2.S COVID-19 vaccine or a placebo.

CDR3 sequence: CASSFLTLYEQYF. The CDR3, as DNA: TGTGCCAGCAGCTTCCTGACCCTCTACGAGCAGTACTTC. This sequence joins TRBV5-5 and TRBJ2-7; D is unresolved. CDR1 and CDR2 (germline): SGHKS, YYEKEE (reference sequence). The CDR3 spans 13 residues. Trimming stripped 2 bases from V and 3 bases from J, with 9 bases between.

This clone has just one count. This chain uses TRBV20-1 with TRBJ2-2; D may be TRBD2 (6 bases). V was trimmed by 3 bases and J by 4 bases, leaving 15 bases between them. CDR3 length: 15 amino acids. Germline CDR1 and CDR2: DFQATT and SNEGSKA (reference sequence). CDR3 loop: CSASRASEFTGELFF. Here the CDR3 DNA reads TGCAGTGCTAGTAGGGCTAGCGAGTTCACCGGGGAGCTGTTTTTT.

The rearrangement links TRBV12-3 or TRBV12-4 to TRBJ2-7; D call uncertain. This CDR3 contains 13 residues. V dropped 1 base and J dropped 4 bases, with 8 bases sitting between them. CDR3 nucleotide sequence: TGTGCCAGCAGTTTAGGCAGCCCTTACGAGCAGTACTTC. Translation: CASSLGSPYEQYF.

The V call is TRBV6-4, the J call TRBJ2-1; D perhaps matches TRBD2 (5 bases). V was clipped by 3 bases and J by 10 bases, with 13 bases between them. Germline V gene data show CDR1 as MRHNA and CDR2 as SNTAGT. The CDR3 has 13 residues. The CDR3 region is CASSDRLAGEQFF. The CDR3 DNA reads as TGTGCCAGCAGTGATCGGCTAGCTGGCGAGCAGTTCTTC.

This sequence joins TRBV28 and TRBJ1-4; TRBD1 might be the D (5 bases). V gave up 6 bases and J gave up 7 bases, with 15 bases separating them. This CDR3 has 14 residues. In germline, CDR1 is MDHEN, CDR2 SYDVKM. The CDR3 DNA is TGTGCCAGCAGCCTTCCGGGACCGGGTGAAAAACTGTTTTTT. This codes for CASSLPGPGEKLFF.

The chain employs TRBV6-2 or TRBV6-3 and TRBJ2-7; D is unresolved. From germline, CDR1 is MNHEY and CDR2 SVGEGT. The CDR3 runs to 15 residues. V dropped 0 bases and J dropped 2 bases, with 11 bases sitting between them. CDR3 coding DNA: TGTGCCAGCAGTTACTCTGGGCTTTCTACCTACGAGCAGTACTTC. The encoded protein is CASSYSGLSTYEQYF.

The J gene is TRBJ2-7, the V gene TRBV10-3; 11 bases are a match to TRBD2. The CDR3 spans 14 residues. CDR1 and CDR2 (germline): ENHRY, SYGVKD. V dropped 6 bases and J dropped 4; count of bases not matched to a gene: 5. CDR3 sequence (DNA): TGTGCCATCAGCCCGGGACTAGCGGAATACGAGCAGTACTTC. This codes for CAISPGLAEYEQYF.

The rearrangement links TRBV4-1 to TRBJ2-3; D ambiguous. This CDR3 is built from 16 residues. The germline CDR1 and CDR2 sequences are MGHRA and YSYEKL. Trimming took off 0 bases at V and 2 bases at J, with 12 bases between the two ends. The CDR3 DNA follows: TGCGCCAGCAGCCAAGATAGGCTAGAATCCACAGATACGCAGTATTTT. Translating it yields CASSQDRLESTDTQYF.

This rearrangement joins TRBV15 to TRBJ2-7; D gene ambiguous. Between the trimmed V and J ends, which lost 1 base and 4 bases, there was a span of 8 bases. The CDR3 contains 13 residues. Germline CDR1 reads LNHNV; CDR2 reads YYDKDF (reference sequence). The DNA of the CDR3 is TGTGCCACCAGCAGAGTTGAGCGTTACGAGCAGTACTTC. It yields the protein CATSRVERYEQYF.

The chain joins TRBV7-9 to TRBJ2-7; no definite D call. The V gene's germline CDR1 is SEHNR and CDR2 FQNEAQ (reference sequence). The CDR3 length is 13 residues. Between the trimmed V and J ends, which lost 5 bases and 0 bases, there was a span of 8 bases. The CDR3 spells CASSQVSSYEQYF. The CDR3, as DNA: TGTGCCAGCAGCCAGGTTAGCTCCTACGAGCAGTACTTC.

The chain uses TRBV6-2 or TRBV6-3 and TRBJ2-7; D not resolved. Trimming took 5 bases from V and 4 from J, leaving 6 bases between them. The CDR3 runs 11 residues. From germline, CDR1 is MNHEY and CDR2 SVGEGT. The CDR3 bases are TGTGCCAGCAGTGAGTTGTACGAGCAGTACTTC. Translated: CASSELYEQYF.

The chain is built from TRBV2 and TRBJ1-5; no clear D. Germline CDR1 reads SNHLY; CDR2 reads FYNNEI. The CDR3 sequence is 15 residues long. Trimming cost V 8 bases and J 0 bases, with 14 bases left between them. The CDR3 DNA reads TGTGCCAGCGGTTTTTTGTCGGATAGCAATCAGCCCCAGCATTTT. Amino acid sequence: CASGFLSDSNQPQHF.

CDR3 nucleotides: TGTGCCAGCAGCTTGGAACAGGGGACCCGGCCCCAGCATTTT. Translation gives CASSLEQGTRPQHF. The chain is built from TRBV5-8 and TRBJ1-5, with 7 bases matching TRBD1. The CDR3 consists of 14 residues. V gave up 0 bases and J gave up 9 bases; unmatched junction bases: 6. From germline, CDR1 is SGHTS and CDR2 YDEGEE.

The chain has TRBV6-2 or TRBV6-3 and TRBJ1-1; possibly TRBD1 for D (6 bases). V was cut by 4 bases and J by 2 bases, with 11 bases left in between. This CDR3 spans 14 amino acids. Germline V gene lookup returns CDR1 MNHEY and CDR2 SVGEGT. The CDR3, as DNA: TGTGCCAGCAGTTGGACGACAGGAAACACTGAAGCTTTCTTT. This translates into CASSWTTGNTEAFF.

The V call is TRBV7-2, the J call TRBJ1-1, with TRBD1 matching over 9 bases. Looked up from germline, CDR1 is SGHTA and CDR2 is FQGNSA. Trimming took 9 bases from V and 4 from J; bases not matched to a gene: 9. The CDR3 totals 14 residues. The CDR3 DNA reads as TGTGCCAGTCGACAGGGGGGGTCCCTCACTGAAGCTTTCTTT. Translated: CASRQGGSLTEAFF.